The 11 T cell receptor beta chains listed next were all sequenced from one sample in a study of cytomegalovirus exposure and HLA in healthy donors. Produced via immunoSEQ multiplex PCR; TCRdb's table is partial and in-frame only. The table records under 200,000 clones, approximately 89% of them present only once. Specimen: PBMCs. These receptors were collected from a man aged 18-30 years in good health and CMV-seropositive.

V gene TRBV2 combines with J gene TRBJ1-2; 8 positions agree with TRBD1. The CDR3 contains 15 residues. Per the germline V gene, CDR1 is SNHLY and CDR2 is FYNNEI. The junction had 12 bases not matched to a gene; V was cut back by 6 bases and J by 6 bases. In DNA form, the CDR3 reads TGTGCCAGCAGCCGTGGACAGGGAGTTGGGGATGGCTACACCTTC. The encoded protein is CASSRGQGVGDGYTF.

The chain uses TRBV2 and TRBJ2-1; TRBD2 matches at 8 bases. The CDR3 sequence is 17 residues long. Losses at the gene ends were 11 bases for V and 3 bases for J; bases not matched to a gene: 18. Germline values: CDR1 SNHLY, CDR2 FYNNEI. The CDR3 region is CALEGTDSGENYNEQFF. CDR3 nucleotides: TGTGCCCTCGAGGGCACTGATAGCGGGGAAAACTACAATGAGCAGTTCTTC.

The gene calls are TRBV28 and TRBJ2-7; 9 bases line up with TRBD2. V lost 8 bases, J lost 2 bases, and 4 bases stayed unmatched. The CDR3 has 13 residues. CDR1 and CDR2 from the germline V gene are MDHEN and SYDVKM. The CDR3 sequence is CASGLAGTYEQYF. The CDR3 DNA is TGTGCCAGCGGTCTAGCGGGGACCTACGAGCAGTACTTC. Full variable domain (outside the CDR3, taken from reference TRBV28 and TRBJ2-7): DVKVTQSSRYLVKRTGEKVFLECVQDMDHENMFWYRQDPGLGLRLIYFSYDVKMKEKGDIPEGYSVSREKKERFSLILESASTNQTSMYLCASGLAGTYEQYFGPGTRLTVT.

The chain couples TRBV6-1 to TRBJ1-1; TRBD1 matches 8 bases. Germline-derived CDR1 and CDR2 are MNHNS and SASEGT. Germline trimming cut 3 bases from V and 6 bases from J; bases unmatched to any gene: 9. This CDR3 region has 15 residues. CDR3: CASSEPRTGIPEAFF. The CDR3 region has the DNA TGTGCCAGCAGTGAGCCTAGGACAGGGATCCCTGAAGCTTTCTTT.

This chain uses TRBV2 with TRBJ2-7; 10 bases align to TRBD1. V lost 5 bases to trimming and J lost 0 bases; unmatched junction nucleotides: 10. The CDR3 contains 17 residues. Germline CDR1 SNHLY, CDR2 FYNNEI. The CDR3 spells CASSTGTGAVGSYEQYF. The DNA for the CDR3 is TGTGCCAGCAGTACCGGGACAGGGGCCGTTGGCTCCTACGAGCAGTACTTC.

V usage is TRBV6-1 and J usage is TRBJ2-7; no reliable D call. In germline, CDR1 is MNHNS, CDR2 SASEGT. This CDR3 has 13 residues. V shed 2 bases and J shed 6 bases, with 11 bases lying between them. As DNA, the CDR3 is TGTGCCAGCAGTGAACCCCCGTCAGTCGAGCAGTACTTC. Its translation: CASSEPPSVEQYF.

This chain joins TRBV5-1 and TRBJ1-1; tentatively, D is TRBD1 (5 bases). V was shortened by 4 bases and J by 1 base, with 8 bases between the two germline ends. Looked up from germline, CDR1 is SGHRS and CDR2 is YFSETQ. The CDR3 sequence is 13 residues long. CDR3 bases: TGCGCCAGCAGCGCCGGACAGAACACTGAAGCTTTCTTT. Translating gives CASSAGQNTEAFF. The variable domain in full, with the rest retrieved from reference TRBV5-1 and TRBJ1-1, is KAGVTQTPRYLIKTRGQQVTLSCSPISGHRSVSWYQQTPGQGLQFLFEYFSETQRNKGNFPGRFSGRQFSNSRSEMNVSTLELGDSALYLCASSAGQNTEAFFGQGTRLTVV.

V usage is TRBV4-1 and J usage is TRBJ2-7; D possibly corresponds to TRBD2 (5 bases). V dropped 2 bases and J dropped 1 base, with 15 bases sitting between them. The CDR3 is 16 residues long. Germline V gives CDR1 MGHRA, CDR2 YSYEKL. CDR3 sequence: CASSQLWRATSYEQYF. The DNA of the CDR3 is TGCGCCAGCAGCCAATTATGGCGGGCGACGTCCTACGAGCAGTACTTC.

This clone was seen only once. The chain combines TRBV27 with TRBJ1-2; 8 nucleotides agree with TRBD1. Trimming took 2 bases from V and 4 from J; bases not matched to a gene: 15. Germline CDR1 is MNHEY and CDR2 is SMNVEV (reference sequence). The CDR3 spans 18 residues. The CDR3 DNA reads TGTGCCAGCAGTTTAGTGGTCCGACAACAGGGGGGTCTCTATGGCTACACCTTC. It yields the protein CASSLVVRQQGGLYGYTF.

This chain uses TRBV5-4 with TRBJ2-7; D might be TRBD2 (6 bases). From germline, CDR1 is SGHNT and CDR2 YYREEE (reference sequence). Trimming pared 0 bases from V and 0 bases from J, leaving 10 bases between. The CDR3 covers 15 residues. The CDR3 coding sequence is TGTGCCAGCAGCTTGGAAGCGGGCTTCTCCTACGAGCAGTACTTC. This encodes CASSLEAGFSYEQYF.

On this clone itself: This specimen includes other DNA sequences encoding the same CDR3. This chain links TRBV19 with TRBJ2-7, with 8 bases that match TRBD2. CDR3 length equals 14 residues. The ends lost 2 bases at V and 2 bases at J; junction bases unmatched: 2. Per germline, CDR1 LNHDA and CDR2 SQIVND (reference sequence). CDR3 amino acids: CASSITSGTYEQYF. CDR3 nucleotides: TGTGCCAGTAGTATAACTAGCGGAACCTACGAGCAGTACTTC.